The TCR beta chain under discussion was sequenced for a study of blood T cells in healthy people across ages. V lost 1 base, J lost 0 bases, and 10 bases lay in between. The length of the CDR3 is 16 residues. Germline V gives CDR1 LGHDT, CDR2 YNNKEL (reference sequence). Together with a sample-barcoded 5' primer, a J-beta primer mix was included in a second PCR lasting roughly 6 to 12 cycles. TCRdb re-called the 5' RACE reads through MiXCR, storing one row per CDR3 protein. The data contain around 780,000 distinct CDR3 sequences, 20% to 30% of them singletons. These same data were also listed under a study on T cells of mothers and their children.

The gene calls are TRBV3-1 and TRBJ1-3; no clear D. Sequencing input: blood. The origin of this receptor is a boy aged 10-17 years in good health. The chain's CDR3 is CASSQGTGVSGNTIYF. Here the CDR3 DNA reads TGTGCCAGCAGCCAAGGTACCGGAGTCTCTGGAAACACCATATATTTT.